This T cell receptor (beta chain) was recorded in a study of regulatory T cells in long-lasting Graves disease. Construction of the TCR beta libraries employed iRepertoire HTBI primers in conjunction with Arm-PCR of CDR3 regions. One entry per CDR3 protein, called by TCRdb with MiXCR from the multiplex PCR reads. The sample shows hundreds of thousands of distinct CDR3 sequences, 16% of them seen only once. This sample's time point: newly diagnosed GD, antithyroid drugs for less than 3 months. PBMC-extracted RNA yielded the TCR library. CDR3 size: 16 residues. In germline, CDR1 is SQVTM, CDR2 ANQGSEA. Between the trimmed V and J ends, which lost 1 base and 2 bases, there was a span of 18 bases. These data also featured in a second study, about T cells in Graves' hyperthyroidism and ophthalmopathy.

The sequence came from a woman aged 30 to 39 with Graves disease. This sequence joins TRBV29-1 and TRBJ2-7, with D possibly being TRBD2 (7 bases). The sequences come from peripheral blood mononuclear cells (PBMCs), collected at new diagnosis, from a patient treated with antithyroid drugs. CDR3 sequence reads: CSVEGLLGGPTYEQYF. CDR3 sequence (DNA): TGCAGCGTTGAAGGTCTCCTCGGGGGGCCCACCTACGAGCAGTACTTC.